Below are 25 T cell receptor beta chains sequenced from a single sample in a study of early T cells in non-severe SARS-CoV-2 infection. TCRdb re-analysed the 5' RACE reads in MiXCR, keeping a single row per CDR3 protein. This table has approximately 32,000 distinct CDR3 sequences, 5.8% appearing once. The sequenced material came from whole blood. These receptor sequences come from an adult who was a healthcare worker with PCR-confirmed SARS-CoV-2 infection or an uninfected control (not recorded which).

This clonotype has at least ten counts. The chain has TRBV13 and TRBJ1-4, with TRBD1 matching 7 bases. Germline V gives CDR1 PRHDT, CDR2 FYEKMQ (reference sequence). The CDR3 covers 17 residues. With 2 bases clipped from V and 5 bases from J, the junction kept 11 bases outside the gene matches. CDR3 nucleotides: TGTGCCAGCAGCTTATATGGTATGGGACAGACGAATGAAAAACTGTTTTTT. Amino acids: CASSLYGMGQTNEKLFF.

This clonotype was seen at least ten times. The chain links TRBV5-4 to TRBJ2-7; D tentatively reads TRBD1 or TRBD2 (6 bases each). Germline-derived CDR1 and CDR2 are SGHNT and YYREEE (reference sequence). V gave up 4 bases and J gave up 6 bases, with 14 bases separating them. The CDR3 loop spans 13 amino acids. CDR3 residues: CASSQQGLSEQYF. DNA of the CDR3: TGTGCCAGCAGCCAACAGGGACTTTCCGAGCAGTACTTC.

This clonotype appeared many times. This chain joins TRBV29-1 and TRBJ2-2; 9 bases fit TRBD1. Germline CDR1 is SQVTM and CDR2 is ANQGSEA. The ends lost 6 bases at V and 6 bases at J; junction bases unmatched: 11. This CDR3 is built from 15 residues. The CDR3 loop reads CSVPGTGFESGELFF. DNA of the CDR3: TGCAGCGTACCCGGGACAGGGTTTGAATCCGGGGAGCTGTTTTTT.

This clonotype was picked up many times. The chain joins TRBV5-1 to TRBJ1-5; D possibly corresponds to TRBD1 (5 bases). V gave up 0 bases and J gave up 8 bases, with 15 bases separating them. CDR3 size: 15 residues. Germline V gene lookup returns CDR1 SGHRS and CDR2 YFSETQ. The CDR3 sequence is CASSLDSQGGKPQHF. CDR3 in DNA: TGCGCCAGCAGCTTGGACTCTCAGGGAGGTAAGCCCCAGCATTTT.

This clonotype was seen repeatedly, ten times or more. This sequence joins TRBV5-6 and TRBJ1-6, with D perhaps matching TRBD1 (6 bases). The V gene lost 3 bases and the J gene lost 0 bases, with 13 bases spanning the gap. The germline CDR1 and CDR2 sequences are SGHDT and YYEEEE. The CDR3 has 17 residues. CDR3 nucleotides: TGTGCCAGCAGCTCTCGACAGGCTGGCTCCTATAATTCACCCCTCCACTTT. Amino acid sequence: CASSSRQAGSYNSPLHF.

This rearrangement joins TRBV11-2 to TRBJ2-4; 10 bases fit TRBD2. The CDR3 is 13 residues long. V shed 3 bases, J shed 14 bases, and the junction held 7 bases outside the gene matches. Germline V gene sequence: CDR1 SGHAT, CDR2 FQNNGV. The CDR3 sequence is CASSFRAGGLEYF. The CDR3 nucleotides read TGTGCCAGCAGCTTTAGAGCGGGGGGGTTAGAGTACTTC.

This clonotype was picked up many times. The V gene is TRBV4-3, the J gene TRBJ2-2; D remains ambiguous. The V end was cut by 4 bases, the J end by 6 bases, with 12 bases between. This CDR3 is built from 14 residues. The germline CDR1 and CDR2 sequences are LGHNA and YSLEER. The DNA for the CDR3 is TGCGCCAGCAGCCTCCGGGCCACCTCCGGGGAGCTGTTTTTT. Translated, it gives CASSLRATSGELFF.

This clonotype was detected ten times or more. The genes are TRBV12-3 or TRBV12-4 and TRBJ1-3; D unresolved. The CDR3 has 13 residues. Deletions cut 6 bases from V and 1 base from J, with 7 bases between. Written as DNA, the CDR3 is TGTGCCAGCAGCCCTCAATCTGGAAACACCATATATTTT. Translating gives CASSPQSGNTIYF.

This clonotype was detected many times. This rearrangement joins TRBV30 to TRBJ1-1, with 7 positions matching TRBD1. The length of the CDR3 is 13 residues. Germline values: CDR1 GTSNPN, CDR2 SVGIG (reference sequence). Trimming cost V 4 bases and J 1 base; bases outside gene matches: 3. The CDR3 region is CAWMRQGNTEAFF. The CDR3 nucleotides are TGTGCCTGGATGAGACAGGGGAACACTGAAGCTTTCTTT.

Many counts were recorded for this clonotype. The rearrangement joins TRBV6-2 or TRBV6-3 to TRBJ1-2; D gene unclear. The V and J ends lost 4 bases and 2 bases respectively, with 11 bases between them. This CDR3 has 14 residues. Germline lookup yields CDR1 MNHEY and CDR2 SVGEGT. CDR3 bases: TGTGCCAGCAGTTTGGTCCGGCAGAACTATGGCTACACCTTC. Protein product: CASSLVRQNYGYTF.

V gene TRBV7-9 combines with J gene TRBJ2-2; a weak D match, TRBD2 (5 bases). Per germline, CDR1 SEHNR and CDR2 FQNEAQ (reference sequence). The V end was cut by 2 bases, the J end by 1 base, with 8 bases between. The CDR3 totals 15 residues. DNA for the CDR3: TGTGCCAGCAGCTTACCACGGGGGAACACCGGGGAGCTGTTTTTT. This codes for CASSLPRGNTGELFF.

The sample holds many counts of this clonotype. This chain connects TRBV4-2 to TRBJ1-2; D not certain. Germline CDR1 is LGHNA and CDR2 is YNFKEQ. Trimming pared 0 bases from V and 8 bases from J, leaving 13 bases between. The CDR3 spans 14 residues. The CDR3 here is CASSQDGLSRGYTF. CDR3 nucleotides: TGTGCCAGCAGCCAAGATGGGCTGAGCCGAGGCTACACCTTC.

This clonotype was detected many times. CDR3 DNA: TGTGCCACCAGGTGCGAGCAGTACTTC. Translating it yields CATRCEQYF. The chain links TRBV24-1 to TRBJ2-7, with D uncertain. V lost 7 bases and J 6 bases, leaving 3 bases between the germline ends. Germline V gene lookup returns CDR1 KGHDR and CDR2 SFDVKD. This CDR3 is 9 amino acids long.

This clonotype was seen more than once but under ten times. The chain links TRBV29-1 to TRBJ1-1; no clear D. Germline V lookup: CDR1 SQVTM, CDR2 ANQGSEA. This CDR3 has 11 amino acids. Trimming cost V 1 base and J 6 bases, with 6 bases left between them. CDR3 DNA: TGCAGCGTTGAAGCCCCTGCTGAAGCTTTCTTT. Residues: CSVEAPAEAFF.

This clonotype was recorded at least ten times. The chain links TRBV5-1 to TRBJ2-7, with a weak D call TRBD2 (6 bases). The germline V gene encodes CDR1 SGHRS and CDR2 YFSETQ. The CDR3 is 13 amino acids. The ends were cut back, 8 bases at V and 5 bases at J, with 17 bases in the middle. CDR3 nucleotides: TGCGCCAGACTTTTGGAGGGCCTGAACGAGCAGTACTTC. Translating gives CARLLEGLNEQYF.

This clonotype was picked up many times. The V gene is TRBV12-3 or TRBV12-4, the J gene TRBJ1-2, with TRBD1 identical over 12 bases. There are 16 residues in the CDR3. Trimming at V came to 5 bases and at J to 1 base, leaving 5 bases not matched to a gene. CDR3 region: CASSPGQGAINYGYTF. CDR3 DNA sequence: TGTGCCAGCAGTCCGGGACAGGGGGCGATTAACTATGGCTACACCTTC.

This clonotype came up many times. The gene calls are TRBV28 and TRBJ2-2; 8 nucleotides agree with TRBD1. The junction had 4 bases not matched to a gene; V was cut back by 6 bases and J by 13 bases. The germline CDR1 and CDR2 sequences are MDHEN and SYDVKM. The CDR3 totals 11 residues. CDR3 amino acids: CASRWTGRLFF. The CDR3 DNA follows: TGTGCCAGCAGGTGGACAGGGAGGCTGTTTTTT.

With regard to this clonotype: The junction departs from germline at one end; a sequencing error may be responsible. The CDR3 bases are TGTGCCAGCAGGGAAGGAGGAGCCCTCGGAGCTAACTATGGCTACACCTTC. It translates to CASREGGALGANYGYTF. The chain is built from TRBV6-1 and TRBJ1-2; unclear D gene. Per germline, CDR1 MNHNS and CDR2 SASEGT. This CDR3 is built from 17 residues.

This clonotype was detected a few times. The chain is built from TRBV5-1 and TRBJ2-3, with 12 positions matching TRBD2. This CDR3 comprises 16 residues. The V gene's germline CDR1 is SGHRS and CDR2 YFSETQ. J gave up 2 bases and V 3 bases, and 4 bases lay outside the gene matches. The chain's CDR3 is CASSSGLAGPTDTQYF. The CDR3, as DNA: TGCGCCAGCAGCTCAGGACTAGCGGGACCCACAGATACGCAGTATTTT.

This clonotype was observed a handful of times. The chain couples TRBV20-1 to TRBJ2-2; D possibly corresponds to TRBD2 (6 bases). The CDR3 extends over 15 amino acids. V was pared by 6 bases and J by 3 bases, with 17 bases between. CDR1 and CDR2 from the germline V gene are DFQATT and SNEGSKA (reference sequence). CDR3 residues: CSARRGTRYTGELFF. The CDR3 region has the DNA TGCAGTGCCAGACGGGGGACGCGGTACACCGGGGAGCTGTTTTTT.

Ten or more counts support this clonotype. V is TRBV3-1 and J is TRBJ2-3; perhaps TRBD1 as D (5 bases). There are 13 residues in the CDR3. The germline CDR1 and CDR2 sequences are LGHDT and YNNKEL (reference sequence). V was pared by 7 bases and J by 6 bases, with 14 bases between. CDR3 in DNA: TGTGCCAGCACACCCCCAGGGTCCGATACGCAGTATTTT. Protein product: CASTPPGSDTQYF.

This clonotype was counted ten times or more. In nucleotides, the CDR3 is TGTGCCAGCAGCTTCGTGCTAGCGGGGGCGGGTTCGAGTGAGCAGTTCTTC. Protein product: CASSFVLAGAGSSEQFF. V and J are TRBV7-9 and TRBJ2-1; TRBD2 agrees at 10 bases. Unmatched junction bases numbered 14, after V lost 3 bases and J lost 9 bases. Germline V gives CDR1 SEHNR, CDR2 FQNEAQ (reference sequence). There are 17 residues in the CDR3.

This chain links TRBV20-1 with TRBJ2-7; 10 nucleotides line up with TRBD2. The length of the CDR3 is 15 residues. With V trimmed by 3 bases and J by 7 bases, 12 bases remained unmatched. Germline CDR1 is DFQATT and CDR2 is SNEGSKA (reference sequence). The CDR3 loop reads CSASPPGLAMEEQYF. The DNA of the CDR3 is TGCAGTGCTAGCCCTCCGGGACTAGCGATGGAAGAGCAGTACTTC.

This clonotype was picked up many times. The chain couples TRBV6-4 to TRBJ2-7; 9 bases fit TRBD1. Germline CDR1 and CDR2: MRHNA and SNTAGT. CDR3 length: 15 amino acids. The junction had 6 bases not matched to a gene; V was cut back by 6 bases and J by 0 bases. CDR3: CASSRTGGDSYEQYF. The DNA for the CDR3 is TGTGCCAGCAGCCGAACAGGGGGCGACTCCTACGAGCAGTACTTC.

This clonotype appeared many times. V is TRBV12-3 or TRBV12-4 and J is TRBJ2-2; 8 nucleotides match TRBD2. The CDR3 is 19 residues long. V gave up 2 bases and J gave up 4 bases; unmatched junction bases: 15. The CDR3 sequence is CASSLRGPSGGKGTGELFF. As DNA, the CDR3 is TGTGCCAGCAGTTTAAGGGGCCCAAGCGGGGGCAAGGGCACCGGGGAGCTGTTTTTT.